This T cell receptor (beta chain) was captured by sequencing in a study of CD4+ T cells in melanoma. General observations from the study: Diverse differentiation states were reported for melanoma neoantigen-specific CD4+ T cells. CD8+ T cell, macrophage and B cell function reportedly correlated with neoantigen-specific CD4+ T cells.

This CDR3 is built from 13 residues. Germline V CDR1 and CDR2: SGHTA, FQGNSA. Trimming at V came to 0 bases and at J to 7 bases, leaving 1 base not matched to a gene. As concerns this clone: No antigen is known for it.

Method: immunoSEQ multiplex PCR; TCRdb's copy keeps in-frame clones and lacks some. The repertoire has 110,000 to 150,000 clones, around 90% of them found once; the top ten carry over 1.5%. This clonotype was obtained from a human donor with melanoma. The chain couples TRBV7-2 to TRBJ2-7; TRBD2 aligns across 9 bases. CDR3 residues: CASSLASGGEQYF. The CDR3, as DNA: TGTGCCAGCAGCTTAGCTAGCGGGGGAGAGCAGTACTTC.